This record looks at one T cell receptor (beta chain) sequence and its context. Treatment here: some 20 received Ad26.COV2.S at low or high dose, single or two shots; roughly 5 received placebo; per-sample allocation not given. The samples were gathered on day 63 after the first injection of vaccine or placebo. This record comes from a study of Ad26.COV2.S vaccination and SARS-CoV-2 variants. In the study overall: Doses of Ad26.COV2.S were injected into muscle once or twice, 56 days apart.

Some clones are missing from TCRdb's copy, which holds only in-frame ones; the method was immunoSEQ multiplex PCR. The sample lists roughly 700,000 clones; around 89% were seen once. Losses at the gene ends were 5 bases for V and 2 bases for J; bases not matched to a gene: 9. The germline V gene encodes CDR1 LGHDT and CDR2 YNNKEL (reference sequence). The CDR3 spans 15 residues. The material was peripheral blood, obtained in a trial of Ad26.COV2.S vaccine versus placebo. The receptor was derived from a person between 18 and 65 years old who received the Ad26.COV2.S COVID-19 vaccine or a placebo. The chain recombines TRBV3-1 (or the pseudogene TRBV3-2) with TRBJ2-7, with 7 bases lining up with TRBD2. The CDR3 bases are TGTGCCAGCAGCAGGTCAGGACTAGAGGCCTACGAGCAGTACTTC. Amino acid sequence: CASSRSGLEAYEQYF.